The source of this TCR beta chain is a study of early T cells in non-severe SARS-CoV-2 infection. At least ten counts were recorded for this clonotype. Unique molecular identifiers (one per individual cDNA molecule) were attached. TCRdb reprocessed the 5' RACE reads with MiXCR, giving one entry per CDR3 protein. Among more than 35,000 distinct CDR3 sequences listed, 5.9% were seen once. The material sequenced was whole blood. The receptor was isolated from an adult who was a healthcare worker with PCR-confirmed SARS-CoV-2 infection or an uninfected control (not recorded which).

The CDR3 sequence is CSANLGDSGANVLTF. The CDR3 DNA sequence: TGCAGTGCTAACTTGGGGGACTCTGGGGCCAACGTCCTGACTTTC. The rearrangement joins TRBV20-1 to TRBJ2-6; D is tentatively TRBD1 or TRBD2 (5 bases each). Deletions cut 4 bases from V and 0 bases from J, with 10 bases between. CDR3 length equals 15 residues. Germline lookup yields CDR1 DFQATT and CDR2 SNEGSKA (reference sequence).